This T cell receptor (beta chain) came from a study of T cells in Graves' hyperthyroidism and ophthalmopathy. Study overall: Peripheral blood was secured at the point of initial diagnosis, before any treatment.

This clonotype occurred a few times. RNA transcripts provided the source from which TCR beta CDR3 regions were amplified. First-round RT-PCR of the TCR CDR3 relied on the HTBI primer set. One entry per CDR3 protein results from TCRdb running MiXCR on the multiplex PCR reads. This table has hundreds of thousands of distinct CDR3 sequences, roughly 20% appearing once. Out of over 7.5 ml of fresh peripheral blood came the PBMCs. V was clipped by 2 bases and J by 2 bases, with 13 bases between them. This CDR3 has 15 amino acids. The germline V gene has CDR1 SNHLY and CDR2 FYNNEI. Specimen: blood. The TCR was taken from a man aged 45-60 years with Graves' ophthalmopathy. The chain is built from TRBV2 and TRBJ2-7; no reliable D call. The CDR3 DNA follows: TGTGCCAGCAGTGAATCTCGAGGAAAAACCTACGAGCAGTACTTC. It is translated as CASSESRGKTYEQYF.